Described below is a single T cell receptor beta chain sequence and its context. What it recognizes is unknown. The source of the sample is a study of cytomegalovirus exposure and HLA in healthy donors. Study findings and constraints: A later analysis reportedly found that, within productive TCRs, an Asian-associated ancestry cluster had fewer N-insertions than the mean observed across the roughly 700 donors. It was in a later analysis that TCR association rates were seen to vary by HLA locus, highest for DRB1 and lowest for HLA-C. For cytomegalovirus status, the classifier reportedly gave diagnoses with high specificity and sensitivity. V- and J-gene trimming in TCR beta was tied to a missense DCLRE1C variant by an analysis performed later.

The PCR made use of 60 Vbeta and 13 Jbeta primers. Libraries were prepared by immunoSEQ multiplex PCR; TCRdb keeps only in-frame clonotypes and omits some of them. The profile covers roughly 180,000 clones, with around 80% appearing a single time and 1.5% to 2% taken by the ten largest. Trimming removed 2 bases at V and 12 bases at J, with 12 bases between. CDR3 size: 12 residues. CDR1 and CDR2 from the germline V gene are KGHSH and LQKENI. This receptor was obtained from a woman aged 30 to 39 in good health and CMV-seronegative. The specimen sequenced was PBMCs. V is TRBV18 and J is TRBJ2-3; D remains ambiguous. CDR3 in amino acids: CASSPILNSQYF. CDR3 sequence (DNA): TGTGCCAGCTCACCAATACTAAACTCCCAGTATTTT. The variable domain in full, completed from reference TRBV18 and TRBJ2-3, reads NAGVMQNPRHLVRRRGQEARLRCSPMKGHSHVYWYRQLPEEGLKFMVYLQKENIIDESGMPKERFSAEFPKEGPSILRIQQVVRGDSAAYFCASSPILNSQYFGPGTRLTVL.